The rows below give T cell receptor beta chains drawn from one sample of a study of T cell responses to AZD1222 COVID-19 vaccine. Here immunoSEQ multiplex PCR was the method, and the copy in TCRdb shows in-frame clones only, minus some. Of around 130,000 clones listed, roughly 85% were seen once; the top ten hold more than 7.5%. Source: peripheral blood, taken on day 0 of AZD1222 vaccination. The receptors were gathered from an adult in good health. Both conserved end residues are part of each CDR3. The order of the fields is V gene, J gene, CDR3 length, clone size, D gene, CDR3 protein, CDR3 DNA. A D gene is named only where the DNA matches it firmly. Clone size is given for some rows only: seen once, a few or many times, or a class if the clone is expanded.

V gene: TRBV4-2
J gene: TRBJ2-5
CDR3 length: 13
clone size: -
D gene: -
CDR3 protein: CASSQGLEGGQYF
CDR3 DNA: TGTGCCAGCAGCCAAGGTCTAGAAGGTGGCCAGTACTTC

V gene: TRBV7-8
J gene: TRBJ1-1
CDR3 length: 16
clone size: -
D gene: -
CDR3 protein: CASSLGKRKGSTEAFF
CDR3 DNA: TGTGCCAGCAGCTTGGGTAAGAGGAAGGGGAGCACTGAAGCTTTCTTT

V gene: TRBV24-1
J gene: TRBJ2-3
CDR3 length: 16
clone size: -
D gene: TRBD1
CDR3 protein: CATSDLTGGGTDTQYF
CDR3 DNA: TGTGCCACCAGTGATTTGACAGGGGGTGGCACAGATACGCAGTATTTT

V gene: TRBV2
J gene: TRBJ2-2
CDR3 length: 12
clone size: -
D gene: -
CDR3 protein: CASSAGTGELFF
CDR3 DNA: TGTGCCAGCAGTGCCGGGACCGGGGAGCTGTTTTTT

V gene: TRBV5-1
J gene: TRBJ1-6
CDR3 length: 17
clone size: once
D gene: -
CDR3 protein: CASSLWGGYDQNSPLHF
CDR3 DNA: TGCGCCAGCAGCTTGTGGGGAGGCTACGACCAGAATTCACCCCTCCACTTT

V gene: TRBV2
J gene: TRBJ1-1
CDR3 length: 13
clone size: -
D gene: -
CDR3 protein: CASARALSTEAFF
CDR3 DNA: TGTGCCAGCGCCAGGGCCTTAAGCACTGAAGCTTTCTTT

V gene: TRBV30
J gene: TRBJ1-4
CDR3 length: 13
clone size: -
D gene: -
CDR3 protein: CAWSVQRNEKLFF
CDR3 DNA: TGTGCCTGGAGTGTACAACGGAATGAAAAACTGTTTTTT

V gene: TRBV19
J gene: TRBJ1-2
CDR3 length: 15
clone size: once
D gene: -
CDR3 protein: CASTSGKAAFYGYTF
CDR3 DNA: TGTGCCAGTACCTCAGGGAAGGCAGCGTTCTATGGCTACACCTTC

V gene: TRBV3-1/TRBV3-2
J gene: TRBJ1-2
CDR3 length: 16
clone size: -
D gene: TRBD1
CDR3 protein: CASSQTPRQGEYGYTF
CDR3 DNA: TGTGCCAGCAGCCAGACCCCAAGACAGGGGGAATATGGCTACACCTTC

V gene: TRBV28
J gene: TRBJ1-2
CDR3 length: 17
clone size: -
D gene: -
CDR3 protein: CASAPGHSGRVVYGYTF
CDR3 DNA: TGTGCCAGCGCCCCGGGCCACTCCGGTCGGGTTGTCTATGGCTACACCTTC

V gene: TRBV30
J gene: TRBJ1-3
CDR3 length: 15
clone size: -
D gene: -
CDR3 protein: CAWHGVTKPGNTIYF
CDR3 DNA: TGTGCCTGGCATGGAGTAACGAAGCCTGGAAACACCATATATTTT

V gene: TRBV6-5
J gene: TRBJ1-2
CDR3 length: 14
clone size: -
D gene: -
CDR3 protein: CASSYGSRAHGYTF
CDR3 DNA: TGTGCCAGCAGTTACGGGAGTAGGGCGCATGGCTACACCTTC

V gene: TRBV30
J gene: TRBJ1-1
CDR3 length: 13
clone size: -
D gene: -
CDR3 protein: CAWSGYGDTEAFF
CDR3 DNA: TGTGCCTGGAGCGGCTACGGGGACACTGAAGCTTTCTTT

V gene: TRBV7-9
J gene: TRBJ1-1
CDR3 length: 15
clone size: -
D gene: -
CDR3 protein: CASSLGEWEGTEAFF
CDR3 DNA: TGTGCCAGCAGCTTAGGGGAGTGGGAAGGCACTGAAGCTTTCTTT

V gene: TRBV5-1
J gene: TRBJ2-6
CDR3 length: 16
clone size: -
D gene: TRBD2
CDR3 protein: CASSPEGGAGANVLTF
CDR3 DNA: TGCGCCAGCAGCCCAGAGGGAGGGGCTGGGGCCAACGTCCTGACTTTC

V gene: TRBV6-2/TRBV6-3
J gene: TRBJ2-1
CDR3 length: 15
clone size: -
D gene: -
CDR3 protein: CASSPSGDSYNEQFF
CDR3 DNA: TGTGCCAGCAGCCCGTCGGGGGACTCCTACAATGAGCAGTTCTTC

V gene: TRBV12-3/TRBV12-4
J gene: TRBJ2-5
CDR3 length: 13
clone size: few
D gene: -
CDR3 protein: CASNSDSQETQYF
CDR3 DNA: TGTGCCAGCAACTCGGACAGTCAAGAGACCCAGTACTTC